One TCR beta chain is described in this entry. Its antigen is not known. The CDR3 spans 13 residues. CDR1 and CDR2 from the germline V gene are LGHNA and YNFKEQ. V was pared by 2 bases and J by 2 bases, with 5 bases between. The table came from immunoSEQ multiplex PCR; TCRdb's copy has only in-frame clones and leaves some out. The table shows 100,000 or so clones, with roughly 90% occurring only once. The sample comes from a study of T cell responses to AZD1222 COVID-19 vaccine. Broader study findings: Only 5 to 7 AZD1222 recipients were seropositive at baseline.

The TCR was taken from an adult in good health. Specimen: peripheral blood, collected on day 0 of AZD1222 vaccination. The chain employs TRBV4-2 and TRBJ2-3; D ambiguous. CDR3 residues: CASSQLSTDTQYF. The DNA for the CDR3 is TGTGCCAGCAGCCAACTATCCACAGATACGCAGTATTTT.